This is a list of T cell receptor beta chains from one sample in a study of T cell responses to AZD1222 COVID-19 vaccine. Method: immunoSEQ multiplex PCR; TCRdb's copy keeps in-frame clones and lacks some. The sample lists 98,000 or so clones; about 92% were seen once. Source: peripheral blood, taken on day 0 of MenACWY control vaccination. The receptors come from an adult in good health. Each CDR3 is given with its conserved first and last residue. D genes are given only for firm matches. Where a row states a size, it is once, few, many or the class of an expanded clone; other rows omit it.

D gene: TRBD1; V gene: TRBV6-6; clone size: NA; J gene: TRBJ1-1; CDR3 protein: CASNRQGTAVNTEAFF; CDR3 DNA: TGTGCCAGCAATCGACAGGGGACCGCCGTGAACACTGAAGCTTTCTTT
D gene: TRBD1; V gene: TRBV5-1; clone size: NA; J gene: TRBJ2-7; CDR3 protein: CASSPRDRGSGSYEQYF; CDR3 DNA: TGCGCCAGCAGCCCCCGGGACAGGGGGTCGGGATCCTACGAGCAGTACTTC
D gene: NA; V gene: TRBV12-3/TRBV12-4; clone size: NA; J gene: TRBJ2-2; CDR3 protein: CASSLGPTGELFF; CDR3 DNA: TGTGCCAGCAGTTTAGGTCCCACCGGGGAGCTGTTTTTT
D gene: NA; V gene: TRBV19; clone size: NA; J gene: TRBJ1-1; CDR3 protein: CASATNRQNTEAFF; CDR3 DNA: TGTGCCAGCGCAACGAATCGACAGAACACTGAAGCTTTCTTT
D gene: TRBD1; V gene: TRBV5-8; clone size: NA; J gene: TRBJ1-1; CDR3 protein: CASSWDRIEAFF; CDR3 DNA: TGTGCCAGCAGCTGGGACAGGATTGAAGCTTTCTTT
D gene: NA; V gene: TRBV15; clone size: NA; J gene: TRBJ1-1; CDR3 protein: CATSRGQNTEAFF; CDR3 DNA: TGTGCCACCAGCAGAGGACAGAACACTGAAGCTTTCTTT
D gene: TRBD1; V gene: TRBV18; clone size: NA; J gene: TRBJ1-6; CDR3 protein: CASSPGQGGSPLHF; CDR3 DNA: TGTGCCAGCTCACCGGGACAGGGAGGATCACCCCTCCACTTT
D gene: NA; V gene: TRBV4-3; clone size: NA; J gene: TRBJ2-6; CDR3 protein: CASSQPPGSSGANVLTF; CDR3 DNA: TGCGCCAGCAGCCAACCCCCCGGGAGCTCTGGGGCCAACGTCCTGACTTTC
D gene: NA; V gene: TRBV6-5; clone size: NA; J gene: TRBJ1-3; CDR3 protein: CASRDAGNTIYF; CDR3 DNA: TGTGCCAGCAGGGACGCTGGAAACACCATATATTTT
D gene: NA; V gene: TRBV10-3; clone size: NA; J gene: TRBJ2-2; CDR3 protein: CAISHRETGELFF; CDR3 DNA: TGTGCCATCAGCCACAGGGAAACCGGGGAGCTGTTTTTT
D gene: TRBD1; V gene: TRBV6-4; clone size: NA; J gene: TRBJ1-5; CDR3 protein: CASSDWTGVDQPQHF; CDR3 DNA: TGTGCCAGCAGTGACTGGACAGGGGTCGATCAGCCCCAGCATTTT
D gene: NA; V gene: TRBV12-3/TRBV12-4; clone size: NA; J gene: TRBJ2-3; CDR3 protein: CASSLGGQDTQYF; CDR3 DNA: TGTGCCAGCAGTTTGGGGGGGCAAGATACGCAGTATTTT
D gene: NA; V gene: TRBV20-1; clone size: NA; J gene: TRBJ1-3; CDR3 protein: CSASRTGSGNTIYF; CDR3 DNA: TGCAGTGCTAGTCGCACGGGATCGGGAAACACCATATATTTT
D gene: TRBD1; V gene: TRBV24-1; clone size: NA; J gene: TRBJ1-6; CDR3 protein: CATSRQGDSPLHF; CDR3 DNA: TGTGCCACCAGCAGACAGGGGGATTCACCCCTCCACTTT
D gene: TRBD1; V gene: TRBV13; clone size: NA; J gene: TRBJ2-1; CDR3 protein: CASSDFHRGKDEQFF; CDR3 DNA: TGTGCCAGCAGCGACTTCCACAGGGGGAAGGATGAGCAGTTCTTC
D gene: NA; V gene: TRBV11-2; clone size: NA; J gene: TRBJ2-2; CDR3 protein: CASSLGTAGELFF; CDR3 DNA: TGTGCCAGCAGCTTAGGTACAGCCGGGGAGCTGTTTTTT
D gene: NA; V gene: TRBV6-5; clone size: NA; J gene: TRBJ2-2; CDR3 protein: CASSYSVGGGTGELFF; CDR3 DNA: TGTGCCAGCAGTTACTCGGTAGGAGGAGGCACCGGGGAGCTGTTTTTT
D gene: TRBD1; V gene: TRBV5-4; clone size: NA; J gene: TRBJ1-3; CDR3 protein: CASSQTGSRSGNTIYF; CDR3 DNA: TGTGCCAGCAGCCAGACAGGGTCCCGCTCTGGAAACACCATATATTTT
D gene: NA; V gene: TRBV5-1; clone size: NA; J gene: TRBJ1-2; CDR3 protein: CASSPRVSNRGYTF; CDR3 DNA: TGCGCCAGCAGCCCCCGGGTCAGCAATAGGGGCTACACCTTC
D gene: NA; V gene: TRBV5-4; clone size: NA; J gene: TRBJ2-5; CDR3 protein: CASSLAGETQYF; CDR3 DNA: TGTGCCAGCAGCTTGGCCGGGGAGACCCAGTACTTC
D gene: NA; V gene: TRBV6-1; clone size: NA; J gene: TRBJ1-4; CDR3 protein: CASSEYGGTNEKLFF; CDR3 DNA: TGTGCCAGCAGTGAGTACGGGGGAACTAATGAAAAACTGTTTTTT
D gene: NA; V gene: TRBV7-9; clone size: once; J gene: TRBJ2-7; CDR3 protein: CASSLGTETYEQYF; CDR3 DNA: TGTGCCAGCAGCTTAGGGACAGAAACCTACGAGCAGTACTTC
D gene: NA; V gene: TRBV10-3; clone size: NA; J gene: TRBJ2-6; CDR3 protein: CAISESSGANVLTF; CDR3 DNA: TGTGCCATCAGTGAGTCGAGTGGGGCCAACGTCCTGACTTTC
D gene: NA; V gene: TRBV29-1; clone size: NA; J gene: TRBJ2-1; CDR3 protein: CSVLFHEQFF; CDR3 DNA: TGCAGCGTTTTATTCCATGAGCAGTTCTTC
D gene: TRBD1; V gene: TRBV29-1; clone size: NA; J gene: TRBJ1-4; CDR3 protein: CSVQRDRGQEKLFF; CDR3 DNA: TGCAGCGTGCAGCGGGACAGGGGGCAAGAAAAACTGTTTTTT
D gene: TRBD1; V gene: TRBV5-4; clone size: NA; J gene: TRBJ1-3; CDR3 protein: CASSSPGGSGNTIYF; CDR3 DNA: TGTGCCAGCAGCTCACCAGGGGGCTCTGGAAACACCATATATTTT
D gene: NA; V gene: TRBV11-2; clone size: once; J gene: TRBJ1-2; CDR3 protein: CASSHGADYGYTF; CDR3 DNA: TGTGCCAGCAGCCATGGGGCGGACTATGGCTACACCTTC
D gene: TRBD1; V gene: TRBV7-9; clone size: NA; J gene: TRBJ1-4; CDR3 protein: CASSRDRGRDGKLFF; CDR3 DNA: TGTGCCAGCAGCAGGGACAGGGGGCGCGACGGAAAACTGTTTTTT
D gene: TRBD1; V gene: TRBV4-3; clone size: NA; J gene: TRBJ2-7; CDR3 protein: CASSQGQGISYEQYF; CDR3 DNA: TGCGCCAGCAGCCAAGGACAGGGGATCTCCTACGAGCAGTACTTC
D gene: NA; V gene: TRBV9; clone size: NA; J gene: TRBJ1-2; CDR3 protein: CASSLGGGYGYTF; CDR3 DNA: TGTGCCAGCAGCTTGGGTGGCGGCTATGGCTACACCTTC
D gene: TRBD1; V gene: TRBV9; clone size: NA; J gene: TRBJ2-7; CDR3 protein: CASSATGQPYEQYF; CDR3 DNA: TGTGCCAGCAGCGCAACGGGACAGCCCTACGAGCAGTACTTC
D gene: TRBD1; V gene: TRBV7-9; clone size: NA; J gene: TRBJ2-7; CDR3 protein: CASSIGTGPLHF; CDR3 DNA: TGTGCCAGCAGCATAGGGACAGGCCCCCTGCACTTC
D gene: NA; V gene: TRBV14; clone size: NA; J gene: TRBJ1-1; CDR3 protein: CASSQVPENTEAFF; CDR3 DNA: TGTGCCAGCAGCCAAGTGCCGGAGAACACTGAAGCTTTCTTT
D gene: NA; V gene: TRBV6-5; clone size: NA; J gene: TRBJ2-7; CDR3 protein: CASSQGLGEQYF; CDR3 DNA: TGTGCCAGCAGTCAGGGGTTGGGCGAGCAGTACTTC
D gene: NA; V gene: TRBV2; clone size: NA; J gene: TRBJ1-1; CDR3 protein: CASSEAWQPTEAFF; CDR3 DNA: TGTGCCAGCAGTGAAGCGTGGCAGCCCACTGAAGCTTTCTTT
D gene: NA; V gene: TRBV5-6; clone size: NA; J gene: TRBJ1-6; CDR3 protein: CASSLYGSSSYNSPLHF; CDR3 DNA: TGTGCCAGCAGCTTGTACGGGTCCAGCTCCTATAATTCACCCCTCCACTTT
D gene: NA; V gene: TRBV5-6; clone size: few; J gene: TRBJ1-6; CDR3 protein: CASSSREGRSPLHF; CDR3 DNA: TGTGCCAGCAGCTCACGGGAGGGAAGATCACCCCTCCACTTT
D gene: NA; V gene: TRBV7-9; clone size: few; J gene: TRBJ2-6; CDR3 protein: CASSLGTVFSGANVLTF; CDR3 DNA: TGTGCCAGCAGCTTAGGGACCGTCTTCTCTGGGGCCAACGTCCTGACTTTC
D gene: TRBD2; V gene: TRBV18; clone size: NA; J gene: TRBJ2-2; CDR3 protein: CASSPKSSGGADTGELFF; CDR3 DNA: TGTGCCAGCTCACCAAAATCCAGCGGGGGGGCCGACACCGGGGAGCTGTTTTTT
D gene: NA; V gene: TRBV18; clone size: NA; J gene: TRBJ1-1; CDR3 protein: CASSIRTDNTEAFF; CDR3 DNA: TGTGCCAGCTCAATAAGGACGGATAACACTGAAGCTTTCTTT
D gene: NA; V gene: TRBV7-8; clone size: NA; J gene: TRBJ1-6; CDR3 protein: CASSPTAYNSPLHF; CDR3 DNA: TGTGCCAGCAGCCCGACAGCGTATAATTCACCCCTCCACTTT
D gene: NA; V gene: TRBV9; clone size: NA; J gene: TRBJ2-7; CDR3 protein: CASSVEDGTYEQYF; CDR3 DNA: TGTGCCAGCAGCGTAGAAGACGGAACCTACGAGCAGTACTTC
D gene: NA; V gene: TRBV6-2/TRBV6-3; clone size: NA; J gene: TRBJ1-1; CDR3 protein: CASSFELGGIEAFF; CDR3 DNA: TGTGCCAGCAGTTTTGAACTGGGCGGGATCGAAGCTTTCTTT
D gene: NA; V gene: TRBV3-1/TRBV3-2; clone size: NA; J gene: TRBJ1-5; CDR3 protein: CASSLGGQSNQPQHF; CDR3 DNA: TGTGCCAGCAGCCTAGGAGGACAGTCCAATCAGCCCCAGCATTTT
D gene: NA; V gene: TRBV9; clone size: NA; J gene: TRBJ2-1; CDR3 protein: CASSPTGGGLGEQFF; CDR3 DNA: TGTGCCAGCAGCCCAACGGGGGGCGGGTTGGGGGAGCAGTTCTTC
D gene: NA; V gene: TRBV9; clone size: NA; J gene: TRBJ1-5; CDR3 protein: CASSVVRRGGQPQHF; CDR3 DNA: TGTGCCAGCAGCGTAGTTAGAAGAGGCGGTCAGCCCCAGCATTTT
D gene: NA; V gene: TRBV19; clone size: NA; J gene: TRBJ2-1; CDR3 protein: CASSIGWQGNYNEQFF; CDR3 DNA: TGTGCCAGTAGTATCGGGTGGCAGGGCAACTACAATGAGCAGTTCTTC
D gene: NA; V gene: TRBV27; clone size: NA; J gene: TRBJ2-7; CDR3 protein: CASSSGIGVYEQYF; CDR3 DNA: TGTGCCAGCAGTTCCGGGATCGGTGTCTACGAGCAGTACTTC
D gene: NA; V gene: TRBV4-1; clone size: NA; J gene: TRBJ1-2; CDR3 protein: CASSQDVSGSYGYTF; CDR3 DNA: TGCGCCAGCAGCCAAGATGTTTCAGGGTCCTATGGCTACACCTTC
D gene: NA; V gene: TRBV5-1; clone size: NA; J gene: TRBJ1-3; CDR3 protein: CASSSNTGSGNTIYF; CDR3 DNA: TGCGCCAGCAGCTCGAATACCGGTTCTGGAAACACCATATATTTT
D gene: NA; V gene: TRBV6-6; clone size: NA; J gene: TRBJ2-7; CDR3 protein: CASSYDQGPNYEQYF; CDR3 DNA: TGTGCCAGCAGTTACGATCAGGGGCCGAACTACGAGCAGTACTTC
D gene: TRBD1; V gene: TRBV6-2/TRBV6-3; clone size: NA; J gene: TRBJ1-5; CDR3 protein: CASSRYRGLNQPQHF; CDR3 DNA: TGTGCCAGCAGTAGGTACAGGGGGCTAAATCAGCCCCAGCATTTT
D gene: NA; V gene: TRBV12-3/TRBV12-4; clone size: NA; J gene: TRBJ1-1; CDR3 protein: CASSLAREAEAFF; CDR3 DNA: TGTGCCAGCAGTTTAGCAAGGGAAGCTGAAGCTTTCTTT